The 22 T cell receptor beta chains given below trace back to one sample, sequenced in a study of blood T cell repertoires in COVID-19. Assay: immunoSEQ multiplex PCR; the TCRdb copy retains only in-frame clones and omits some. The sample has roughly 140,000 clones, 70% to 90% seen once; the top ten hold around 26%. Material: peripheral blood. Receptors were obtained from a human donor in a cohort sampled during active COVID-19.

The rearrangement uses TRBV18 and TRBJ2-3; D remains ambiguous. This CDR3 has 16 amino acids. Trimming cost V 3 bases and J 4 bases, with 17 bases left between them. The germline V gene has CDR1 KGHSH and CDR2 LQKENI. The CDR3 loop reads CASSPWARSEADTQYF. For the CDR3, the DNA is TGTGCCAGCTCACCTTGGGCCCGATCTGAAGCAGATACGCAGTATTTT.

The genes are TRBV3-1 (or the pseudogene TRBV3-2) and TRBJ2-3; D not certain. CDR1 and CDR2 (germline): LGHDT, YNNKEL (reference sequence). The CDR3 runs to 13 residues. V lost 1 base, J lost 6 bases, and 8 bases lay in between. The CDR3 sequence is CASSQVTGDTQYF. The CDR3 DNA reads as TGTGCCAGCAGCCAAGTAACCGGGGATACGCAGTATTTT.

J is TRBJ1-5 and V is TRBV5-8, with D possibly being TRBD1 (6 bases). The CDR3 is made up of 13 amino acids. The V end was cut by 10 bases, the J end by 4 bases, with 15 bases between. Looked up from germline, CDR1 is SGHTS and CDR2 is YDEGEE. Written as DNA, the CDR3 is TGTGCCTCTACAGGGAGCTGGAATCAGCCCCAGCATTTT. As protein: CASTGSWNQPQHF.

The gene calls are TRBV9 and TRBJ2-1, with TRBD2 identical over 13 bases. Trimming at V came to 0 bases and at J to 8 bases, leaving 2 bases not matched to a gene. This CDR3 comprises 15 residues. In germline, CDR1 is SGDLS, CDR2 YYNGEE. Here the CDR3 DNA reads TGTGCCAGCAGCGTAGAGGGACTAGCGGGGTATGAGCAGTTCTTC. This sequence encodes CASSVEGLAGYEQFF.

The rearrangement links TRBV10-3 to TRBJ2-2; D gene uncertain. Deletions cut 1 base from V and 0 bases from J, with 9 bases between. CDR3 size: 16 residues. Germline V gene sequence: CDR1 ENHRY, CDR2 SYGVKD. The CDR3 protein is CAISEFLGANTGELFF. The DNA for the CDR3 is TGTGCCATCAGTGAGTTTCTGGGCGCGAACACCGGGGAGCTGTTTTTT.

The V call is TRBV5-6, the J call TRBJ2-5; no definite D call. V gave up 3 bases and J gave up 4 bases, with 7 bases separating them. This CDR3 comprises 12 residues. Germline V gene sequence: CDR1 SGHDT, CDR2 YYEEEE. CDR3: CASSSPPETQYF. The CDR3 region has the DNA TGTGCCAGCAGCTCTCCCCCAGAGACCCAGTACTTC.

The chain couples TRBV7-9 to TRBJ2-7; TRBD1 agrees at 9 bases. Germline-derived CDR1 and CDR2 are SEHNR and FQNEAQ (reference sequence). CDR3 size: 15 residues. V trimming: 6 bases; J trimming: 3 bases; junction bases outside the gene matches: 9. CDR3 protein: CASSLSGTGNYEQYF. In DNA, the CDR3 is TGTGCCAGCAGTTTGTCGGGGACAGGGAACTACGAGCAGTACTTC.

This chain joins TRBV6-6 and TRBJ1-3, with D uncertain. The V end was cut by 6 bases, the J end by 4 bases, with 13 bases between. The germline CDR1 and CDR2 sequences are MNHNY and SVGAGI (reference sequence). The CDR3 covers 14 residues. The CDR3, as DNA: TGTGCCAGCAGACCAGAGGATACCGGAAACACCATATATTTT. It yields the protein CASRPEDTGNTIYF.

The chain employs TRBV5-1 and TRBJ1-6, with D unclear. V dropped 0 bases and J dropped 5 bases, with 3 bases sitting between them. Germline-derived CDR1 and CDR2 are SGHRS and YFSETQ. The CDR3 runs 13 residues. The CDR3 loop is CASSLDNNSPLHF. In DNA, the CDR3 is TGCGCCAGCAGCTTGGACAATAATTCACCCCTCCACTTT.

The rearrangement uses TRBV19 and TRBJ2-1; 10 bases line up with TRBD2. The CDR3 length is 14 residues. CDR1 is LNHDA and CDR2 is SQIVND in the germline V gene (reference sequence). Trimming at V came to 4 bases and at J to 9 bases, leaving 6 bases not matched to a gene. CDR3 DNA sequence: TGTGCCAGTAGTAAAGCGGGGGGGCACTCTGAGCAGTTCTTC. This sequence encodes CASSKAGGHSEQFF.

DNA of the CDR3: TGTGCCAGCAGTCTAGAGCGAAACACCATATATTTT. It translates to CASSLERNTIYF. The chain joins TRBV11-2 to TRBJ1-3; D not certain. The CDR3 sequence is 12 residues long. The germline CDR1 and CDR2 sequences are SGHAT and FQNNGV. Trimming removed 6 bases from V and 5 bases from J, with 8 bases in between.

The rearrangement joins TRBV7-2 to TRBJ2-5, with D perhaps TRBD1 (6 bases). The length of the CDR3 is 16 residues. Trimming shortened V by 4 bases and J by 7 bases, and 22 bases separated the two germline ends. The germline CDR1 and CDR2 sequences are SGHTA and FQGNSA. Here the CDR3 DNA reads TGTGCCAGCAGCTCCTCCTTTCTGACAGGCGTAGCGACCCAGTACTTC. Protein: CASSSSFLTGVATQYF. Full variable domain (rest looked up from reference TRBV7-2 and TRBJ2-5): GAGVSQSPSNKVTEKGKDVELRCDPISGHTALYWYRQSLGQGLEFLIYFQGNSAPDKSGLPSDRFSAERTGGSVSTLTIQRTQQEDSAVYLCASSSSFLTGVATQYFGPGTRLLVL.

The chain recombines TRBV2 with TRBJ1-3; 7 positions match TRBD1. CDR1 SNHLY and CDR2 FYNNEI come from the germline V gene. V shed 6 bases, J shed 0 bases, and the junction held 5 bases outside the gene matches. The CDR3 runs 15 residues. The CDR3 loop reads CASRTGTLSGNTIYF. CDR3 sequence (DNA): TGTGCCAGCAGGACAGGGACCCTCTCTGGAAACACCATATATTTT.

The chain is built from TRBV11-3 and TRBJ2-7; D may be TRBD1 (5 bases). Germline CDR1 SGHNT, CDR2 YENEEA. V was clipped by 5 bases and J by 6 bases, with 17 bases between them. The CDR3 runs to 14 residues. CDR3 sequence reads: CASSKNRAQGEQYF. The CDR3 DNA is TGTGCCAGCAGCAAAAACCGGGCCCAGGGCGAGCAGTACTTC.

This chain's CDR3 is CASSAPTGHPTNTEAFF. The CDR3 bases are TGTGCCAGCAGCGCCCCGACAGGCCACCCTACGAACACTGAAGCTTTCTTT. This sequence joins TRBV9 and TRBJ1-1; maybe TRBD1 (6 bases). V was pared by 3 bases and J by 1 base, with 19 bases between. The CDR3 is made up of 17 amino acids. Germline CDR1 and CDR2: SGDLS and YYNGEE.

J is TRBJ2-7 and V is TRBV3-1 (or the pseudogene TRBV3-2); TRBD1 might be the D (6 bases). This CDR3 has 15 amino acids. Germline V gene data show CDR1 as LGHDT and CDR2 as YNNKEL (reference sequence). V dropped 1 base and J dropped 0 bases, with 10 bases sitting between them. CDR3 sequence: CASSQAQGISYEQYF. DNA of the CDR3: TGTGCCAGCAGCCAAGCCCAGGGGATCTCCTACGAGCAGTACTTC.

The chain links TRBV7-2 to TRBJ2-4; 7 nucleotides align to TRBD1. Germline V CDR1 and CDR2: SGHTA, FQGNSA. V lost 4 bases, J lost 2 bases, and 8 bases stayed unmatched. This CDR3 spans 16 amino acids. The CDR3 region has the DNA TGTGCCAGCAGCTCGCTACAGGGGAAAACCAAAAACATTCAGTACTTC. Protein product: CASSSLQGKTKNIQYF.

The DNA of the CDR3 is TGTGCCACCAGGGTCGACAGGGAACCCTACAATGAGCAGTTCTTC. Protein product: CATRVDREPYNEQFF. The chain has TRBV15 and TRBJ2-1, with 7 bases that match TRBD1. Germline CDR1 reads LNHNV; CDR2 reads YYDKDF (reference sequence). V shed 6 bases, J shed 2 bases, and the junction held 7 bases outside the gene matches. There are 15 residues in the CDR3. The variable domain in full, completed from reference TRBV15 and TRBJ2-1, reads DAMVIQNPRYQVTQFGKPVTLSCSQTLNHNVMYWYQQKSSQAPKLLFHYYDKDFNNEADTPDNFQSRRPNTSFCFLDIRSPGLGDTAMYLCATRVDREPYNEQFFGPGTRLTVL.

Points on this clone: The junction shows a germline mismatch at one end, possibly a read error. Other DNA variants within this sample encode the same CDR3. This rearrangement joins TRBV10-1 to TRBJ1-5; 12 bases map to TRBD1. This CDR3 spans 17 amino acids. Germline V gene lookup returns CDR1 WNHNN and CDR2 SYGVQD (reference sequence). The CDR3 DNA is TGCGCCAGCAGCAACCCCGGGACAGGGGGCGCGGGTCAGCCCCAACATTTT. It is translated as CASSNPGTGGAGQPQHF.

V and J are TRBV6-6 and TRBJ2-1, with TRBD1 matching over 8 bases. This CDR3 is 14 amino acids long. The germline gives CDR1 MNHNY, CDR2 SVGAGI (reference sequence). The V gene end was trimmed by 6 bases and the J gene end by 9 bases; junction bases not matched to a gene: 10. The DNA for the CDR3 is TGTGCCAGCAGCTCAGGACAGGGTTTCATTGAGCAGTTCTTC. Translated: CASSSGQGFIEQFF.

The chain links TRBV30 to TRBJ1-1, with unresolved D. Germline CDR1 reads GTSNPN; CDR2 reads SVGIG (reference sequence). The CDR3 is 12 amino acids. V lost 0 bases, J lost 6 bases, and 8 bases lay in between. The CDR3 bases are TGTGCCTGGAGTGTTCGTGTAGCTGAAGCTTTCTTT. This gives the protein CAWSVRVAEAFF.

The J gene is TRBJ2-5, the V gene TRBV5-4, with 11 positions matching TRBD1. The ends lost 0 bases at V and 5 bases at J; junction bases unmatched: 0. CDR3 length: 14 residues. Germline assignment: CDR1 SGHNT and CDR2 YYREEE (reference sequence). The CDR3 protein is CASSLGDRGETQYF. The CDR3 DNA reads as TGTGCCAGCAGCTTGGGGGACAGGGGGGAGACCCAGTACTTC.